This T cell receptor beta chain was captured in a study of tumor-infiltrating lymphocytes in primary liver carcinoma (dated 2017 in TCRdb). Describing the broader study: Hepatocellular carcinoma (four) or combined HCC and intrahepatic cholangiocarcinoma (one) was present in the five patients, who were three men and two women aged 30 to 69 years. The five patients had tumors staged T1-T3 N0M0, with maximum diameters ranging from 4.2 to 10 cm. Each sample produced roughly 3.5 to 8 million productive TCRbeta reads, and read depth showed no significant difference between tissue types. Across five regions of each liver tumor, along with adjacent normal tissue and blood, the study brought together TCRbeta repertoire sequencing, expression microarrays and whole-exome sequencing. A total of about 35 specimens from 5 patients, comprising some 25 tumor regions, 5 adjacent noncancerous liver tissues and 5 peripheral blood samples, were covered by TCRbeta repertoire sequencing. To link TCRbeta repertoire diversity with the local molecular phenotype, the roughly 26 tumor region samples were profiled using Agilent mRNA microarrays. Reproducibility between technical replicate repertoires was high, with correlation coefficients above 0.95 and mean shared-clone rates about 0.89. Results the study describes overall, beyond this receptor: Only four or five patients were included in the study, and the authors note that the findings should be validated in a larger study. Only the TCR beta chain was sequenced, so true repertoire diversity is likely underestimated because unpaired alpha chains were not captured. Repertoire overlap was higher between tumor regions (mean around 36%) than tumor-adjacent (approximately 17%) or tumor-blood (about 15%) pairs, consistent with antigen-driven expansion. Only about 8-24% of top clones were present in all five regions of a tumor, suggesting spatial heterogeneity of tumor-infiltrating T cells. The top 250 clones made up a significantly larger repertoire fraction in tumors than in blood (p = 0.039). Because the samples were bulk and unsorted, CD4+ and CD8+ T cell repertoires could not be compared.

Without any cell sorting, total RNA and DNA were co-extracted from around 18-30 mg of bulk tissue using the AllPrep DNA/RNA mini kit. Surgical resection was performed in China between late 2015 and March 2016 on several patients with histopathologically diagnosed primary liver carcinoma. At the time of sampling, the patients were treatment-naive and had chronic HBV infection. Each tumor was sampled at five spatially separated regions: the superior, inferior, left-lateral and right-lateral poles and the tumor centre. More than 90% viable tumor cells were found by histology in every tumor sample. Fresh tumor and adjacent tissue pieces were bisected, with one half stored in RNAlater at -80 degrees C and the other half sent for histology. A constant-region primer and ProtoScript II reverse transcriptase were used to reverse-transcribe TCRbeta-specific cDNA from approximately 450 ng total RNA. Construction of the TCRbeta libraries relied on three nested rounds of multiplex PCR, following a slightly modified ARM-PCR procedure. Each of the first two PCR rounds ran for about 10 cycles and used multiplex TRBV1-TRBV30 forward primers together with a Cbeta reverse primer. Sample barcodes and Illumina adapters were attached in a final 25-cycle PCR using Deep VentR polymerase. Before sequencing, amplicons of 200-500 bp were gel-purified using a QIAquick gel extraction kit. An Illumina HiSeq 2500 was used to sequence the TCRbeta amplicons, generating 250-bp paired-end reads. In the authors' own workflow: To recover full CDR3 sequences, reads were quality-trimmed using Trimmomatic v0.33 and paired reads were then merged using FLASH v1.2.11. V, D and J germline segments were assigned to the rearranged TCRbeta sequences by MiGEC v1.2.1b. VDJtools v1.0.0 computed clonotype statistics and Shannon-Wiener diversity indices. Except for diversity analysis, only the 250 most abundant clonotypes of each sample were used in subsequent analyses to reduce sampling bias. TCRdb reanalyzed the raw reads on its own, using fastp at Q25 for trimming and MiXCR for clone calling, and kept in-frame beta chains. Rows matching on CDR3 protein sequence are summarized as one entry with the most common DNA and genes. What appears here as the V and J calls and clone size reflects TCRdb's work, not the paper's. For this sample the table gives about 190,000 distinct CDR3 sequences, of which about 85% were detected only once. The ten largest clones add up to 15% to 20% of the sample.

A remark on this clonotype: The antigen it recognizes is unknown. There are no base qualities to consult, and no much larger clone falls within one base.

CDR1 and CDR2 (SNHLY, FYNNEI) derive from the germline V gene. Counted from cysteine to phenylalanine, this CDR3 has 15 amino acids. Only the CDR3 DNA stays, 45 bases, in frame from base 1. Relative to germline, V is 2 bases shorter and J is 6 bases shorter, with 17 bases between their ends. The chain was built from TRBV2 and TRBJ2-7; TRBD2 is a possible D gene, resting on 6 matching bases. This sequence originates from a middle-aged man with primary liver carcinoma and hepatitis B virus infection. Material for sequencing was tumor tissue from primary liver carcinoma. In nucleotides, the sequence is TGTGCCAGCAGTGAAACTGGAGGGGCCCAGGGCGAGCAGTACTTC. The translation is CASSETGGAQGEQYF.